The source of this TCR beta chain is a study of beta chain features in type 1 diabetes. The CDR3 has 16 residues. Per germline, CDR1 SGHDN and CDR2 FVKESK. V lost 2 bases and J lost 6; bases outside the gene matches: 10. Every bit of the isolated RNA underwent reverse transcription, so sequencing read expressed TCRB transcripts. An average of about 3.4 million reads was obtained for naive, central memory and regulatory T cell samples. Sequencing was performed with immunoSEQ multiplex PCR; in TCRdb, only in-frame clones are kept and a portion is missing. The table shows 150,000 to 190,000 clones, with approximately 8.1% occurring only once. Whole-study results and caveats: VDJ junctions in type 1 diabetes patients carried more deletions and fewer insertions.

Heparinised blood was drawn once per donor, averaging around 120 mL. There are a few counts of this clone. The antigen remains undetermined. The sample comprised central memory CD4+ T cells from blood. This sequence joins TRBV14 and TRBJ1-1; 9 bases line up with TRBD1. The receptor was isolated from a man between 18 and 35 years old in good health. The CDR3 DNA is TGTGCCAGCAGCCAACCCGGGGCGGACAGGGGTGCTGAAGCTTTCTTT. Its translation is CASSQPGADRGAEAFF.